These T cell receptor beta chains were read from a single sample in a study of blood T cell repertoires in COVID-19. Produced via immunoSEQ multiplex PCR; TCRdb's table is partial and in-frame only. The sample lists 150,000 to 200,000 clones, around 86% occurring once. Source material: peripheral blood. These receptors were collected from a man aged 40-49 years with acute or convalescent COVID-19. CDR3s include the opening cysteine and the closing phenylalanine or tryptophan. The order of the fields is clone size, V gene, J gene, D gene, CDR3 protein, CDR3 DNA. D genes are given only for firm matches. Rows give clone size only sometimes, using once, few, many, or a class for an expanded clone.

NA	TRBV18	TRBJ1-3	NA	CASSYGTGISGNTIYF	TGTGCCAGCTCATACGGGACTGGCATCTCTGGAAACACCATATATTTT
NA	TRBV9	TRBJ2-1	NA	CASSVGSQPYNEQFF	TGTGCCAGCAGCGTAGGTAGCCAACCCTACAATGAGCAGTTCTTC
NA	TRBV18	TRBJ1-5	TRBD1	CASSPAGTGVDQPQHF	TGTGCCAGCTCACCAGCCGGGACAGGGGTAGATCAGCCCCAGCATTTT
NA	TRBV3-1/TRBV3-2	TRBJ2-1	NA	CASSPPGYNEQFF	TGTGCCAGCAGCCCCCCAGGCTACAATGAGCAGTTCTTC
NA	TRBV7-2	TRBJ2-5	TRBD2	CASSVYRLAGGSGETQYF	TGTGCCAGCAGCGTATATCGACTAGCGGGGGGCTCCGGGGAGACCCAGTACTTC
NA	TRBV2	TRBJ2-7	NA	CASSERSYEQYF	TGTGCCAGCAGTGAGCGCTCCTACGAGCAGTACTTC
many	TRBV7-9	TRBJ1-4	TRBD1	CASSFITGVDEKLFF	TGTGCCAGCAGCTTCATTACAGGGGTGGACGAAAAACTGTTTTTT
once	TRBV10-3	TRBJ2-3	TRBD2	CAIRDRTSGGTDTQYF	TGTGCCATCAGGGATCGAACTAGCGGGGGCACAGATACGCAGTATTTT
NA	TRBV5-4	TRBJ1-2	NA	CASSLIPSYGYTF	TGTGCCAGCAGCTTGATCCCGAGCTATGGCTACACCTTC
NA	TRBV28	TRBJ2-2	TRBD2	CASSPAGGGTGGELFF	TGTGCCAGCAGTCCCGCCGGCGGGGGGACGGGCGGGGAGCTGTTTTTT
NA	TRBV3-1/TRBV3-2	TRBJ2-7	NA	CASSQAGFGEQYF	TGTGCCAGCAGCCAAGCAGGGTTCGGGGAGCAGTACTTC
NA	TRBV2	TRBJ2-6	TRBD1	CASSGTGPYGANVLTF	TGTGCCAGCAGTGGGACAGGGCCCTATGGGGCCAACGTCCTGACTTTC
NA	TRBV2	TRBJ2-3	TRBD2	CASRGRLAPSLPTDTQYF	TGTGCCAGCAGGGGCCGACTAGCCCCATCCCTACCCACAGATACGCAGTATTTT
NA	TRBV6-6	TRBJ1-2	TRBD1	CASSSPDRVATYGYTF	TGTGCCAGCAGTTCCCCGGACAGGGTGGCTACCTATGGCTACACCTTC
NA	TRBV5-1	TRBJ2-5	NA	CASSLFEAAETQYF	TGCGCCAGCAGCTTGTTCGAAGCCGCAGAGACCCAGTACTTC
few	TRBV5-1	TRBJ1-1	TRBD1	CASSLTGETEAFF	TGCGCCAGCAGCCTAACAGGGGAAACTGAAGCTTTCTTT
NA	TRBV10-2	TRBJ1-2	NA	CASSVQGGNGYTF	TGCGCCAGCAGTGTTCAGGGCGGTAATGGCTACACCTTC
NA	TRBV9	TRBJ2-7	TRBD1	CASSVAPRDRLYEQYF	TGTGCCAGCAGCGTAGCCCCCCGGGACAGACTCTACGAGCAGTACTTC
NA	TRBV6-6	TRBJ2-2	NA	CASIRGGDSTGELFF	TGTGCCAGCATCCGAGGGGGGGATAGCACCGGGGAGCTGTTTTTT
NA	TRBV5-1	TRBJ1-2	TRBD1	CASSLEQGDGYTF	TGCGCCAGCAGCTTGGAACAGGGGGATGGCTACACCTTC
NA	TRBV6-2/TRBV6-3	TRBJ2-7	TRBD2	CASSYFAGVEQYF	TGTGCCAGCAGTTACTTCGCGGGGGTTGAGCAGTACTTC
NA	TRBV21-1	TRBJ1-6	NA	CASSKAGGQYNSPLHF	TGTGCCAGCAGCAAAGCGGGCGGACAGTATAATTCACCCCTCCACTTT
NA	TRBV19	TRBJ2-1	TRBD2	CASSSSPGGNEQFF	TGTGCCAGTAGTAGCTCTCCGGGGGGCAATGAGCAGTTCTTC
NA	TRBV27	TRBJ1-6	TRBD1	CASSLMTGGAYSPLHF	TGTGCCAGCAGTTTAATGACAGGGGGCGCGTATTCACCCCTCCACTTT
NA	TRBV19	TRBJ2-2	NA	CASSLHSGSAGELFF	TGTGCCAGTAGTCTGCACTCGGGTTCGGCCGGGGAGCTGTTTTTT
NA	TRBV7-9	TRBJ1-5	TRBD1	CASSPQGAGNQPQHF	TGTGCCAGCAGCCCACAGGGGGCGGGCAATCAGCCCCAGCATTTT
few	TRBV3-1/TRBV3-2	TRBJ1-4	TRBD1	CASSTRQGYNEKLFF	TGTGCCAGCAGCACACGACAGGGCTATAATGAAAAACTGTTTTTT
once	TRBV7-9	TRBJ2-2	NA	CASSLTLGHTGTGELFF	TGTGCCAGCAGCTTAACGTTGGGGCACACGGGCACCGGGGAGCTGTTTTTT
NA	TRBV18	TRBJ2-1	TRBD2	CASSLGGSSYNEQFF	TGTGCCAGCTCACTCGGGGGGTCATCCTACAATGAGCAGTTCTTC
NA	TRBV19	TRBJ2-2	NA	CASSIGEWTGELFF	TGTGCCAGTAGTATCGGGGAATGGACCGGGGAGCTGTTTTTT
NA	TRBV7-9	TRBJ2-2	TRBD1	CASTPRGQGATGELFF	TGTGCCAGCACCCCGCGGGGACAGGGGGCGACCGGGGAGCTGTTTTTT
NA	TRBV5-6	TRBJ2-7	TRBD1	CASSVRQGYYEQYF	TGTGCCAGCAGCGTACGACAGGGGTACTACGAGCAGTACTTC
NA	TRBV5-4	TRBJ1-4	NA	CASSSGGAGNEKLFF	TGTGCCAGCAGCTCTGGGGGCGCCGGTAATGAAAAACTGTTTTTT
NA	TRBV27	TRBJ2-1	TRBD2	CASSPRGGGNNEQFF	TGTGCCAGCAGTCCCCGGGGGGGCGGGAACAATGAGCAGTTCTTC
NA	TRBV5-8	TRBJ2-3	TRBD2	CASSLAGLERTDTQYF	TGTGCCAGCAGCTTGGCTGGACTAGAGCGCACAGATACGCAGTATTTT
NA	TRBV19	TRBJ2-7	NA	CASSSGLVQYF	TGTGCCAGTAGTAGCGGGTTGGTGCAGTACTTC
NA	TRBV21-1	TRBJ2-2	NA	CASSKKSEGDGTGELFF	TGTGCCAGCAGCAAAAAGTCTGAGGGAGATGGCACCGGGGAGCTGTTTTTT
NA	TRBV9	TRBJ1-2	TRBD1	CASSDPGQGRMGYGYTF	TGTGCCAGCAGCGACCCGGGACAGGGGCGAATGGGCTATGGCTACACCTTC
NA	TRBV4-1	TRBJ2-2	TRBD1	CASSQGDRGPGELFF	TGCGCCAGCAGCCAAGGAGACAGGGGGCCCGGGGAGCTGTTTTTT
NA	TRBV9	TRBJ1-2	TRBD1	CASTPDRGEYGYTF	TGTGCCAGCACCCCGGACAGGGGAGAGTATGGCTACACCTTC
NA	TRBV13	TRBJ1-1	TRBD1	CASSPRDRAYTEAFF	TGTGCCAGCAGCCCCCGGGACAGGGCGTACACTGAAGCTTTCTTT
NA	TRBV7-3	TRBJ2-5	TRBD2	CASSLLTSGGPPQYF	TGTGCCAGCAGCTTACTGACTAGCGGGGGCCCGCCCCAGTACTTC
NA	TRBV12-5	TRBJ1-6	TRBD1	CASGLGQGANSPLHF	TGTGCTAGTGGTTTGGGGCAGGGGGCAAATTCACCCCTCCACTTT
NA	TRBV4-2	TRBJ1-5	NA	CASSQGVTSNQPQHF	TGTGCCAGCAGCCAGGGCGTGACAAGCAATCAGCCCCAGCATTTT
few	TRBV2	TRBJ1-1	NA	CASSEELVGNTEAFF	TGTGCCAGCAGTGAAGAGTTAGTCGGGAACACTGAAGCTTTCTTT
NA	TRBV10-3	TRBJ1-4	NA	CAISEGLVEKLFF	TGTGCCATCAGTGAGGGTCTAGTTGAAAAACTGTTTTTT
NA	TRBV28	TRBJ2-7	NA	CASSSPGESEEQYF	TGTGCCAGCAGTTCCCCCGGGGAGAGCGAAGAGCAGTACTTC
NA	TRBV19	TRBJ2-7	TRBD1	CASSTGTGASYEQYF	TGTGCCAGTAGTACAGGGACAGGGGCCTCCTACGAGCAGTACTTC